This record concerns one TCR beta chain sequence. Germline V lookup: CDR1 SGDLS, CDR2 YYNGEE. V was clipped by 0 bases and J by 5 bases, with 11 bases between them. There are 15 residues in the CDR3. This sample was included in a study of OX40 agonist ivuxolimab in advanced cancers. Clones were read by immunoSEQ multiplex PCR, and TCRdb kept only the in-frame ones, dropping some. The data hold about 78,000 clones, with about 84% observed a single time. This rearrangement joins TRBV9 to TRBJ2-2, with D possibly being TRBD2 (6 bases). Sequencing used CD4+ or CD8+ T cells sorted from blood, obtained in a trial of the OX40 agonist ivuxolimab. This clonotype was obtained from an adult with an advanced solid tumor such as melanoma, head and neck, liver or kidney cancer. CDR3 in DNA: TGTGCCAGCAGCGTAGAAACTAGCCGGACCGGGGAGCTGTTTTTT. This gives the protein CASSVETSRTGELFF. The full variable domain, rest sourced from reference TRBV9 and TRBJ2-2, is DSGVTQTPKHLITATGQRVTLRCSPRSGDLSVYWYQQSLDQGLQFLIQYYNGEERAKGNILERFSAQQFPDLHSELNLSSLELGDSALYFCASSVETSRTGELFFGEGSRLTVL.